This TCR beta chain derives from a study of blood T cell repertoires in COVID-19. Background on the study: Samples came from the United States, Italy and Spain, spanning acute and convalescent COVID-19. Sources were T cells, B-cell-depleted T cells, or PBMCs; the material itself was cDNA or gDNA.

This CDR3 region has 14 residues. V dropped 6 bases and J dropped 0 bases, with 11 bases sitting between them. Per germline, CDR1 MNHEY and CDR2 SVGAGI. Authors' data handling: Quantification of nucleated cells was approximated via reference gene primer amplification. The repertoire was sequenced with immunoSEQ multiplex PCR; TCRdb's copy has only in-frame clones and lacks some. V and J calls and clone size follow that table, whereas D and trimming were derived from the DNA. The data contain 35,000 to 45,000 clones, roughly 87% of them singletons. The source is a human donor in a cohort sampled during active COVID-19. V is TRBV6-5 and J is TRBJ1-1, with TRBD1 as a possible D gene (5 bases). Specimen: peripheral blood. In nucleotides, the CDR3 is TGTGCCAGCAGGGAGGCGGGGGTGAACACTGAAGCTTTCTTT. Amino acid sequence: CASREAGVNTEAFF.